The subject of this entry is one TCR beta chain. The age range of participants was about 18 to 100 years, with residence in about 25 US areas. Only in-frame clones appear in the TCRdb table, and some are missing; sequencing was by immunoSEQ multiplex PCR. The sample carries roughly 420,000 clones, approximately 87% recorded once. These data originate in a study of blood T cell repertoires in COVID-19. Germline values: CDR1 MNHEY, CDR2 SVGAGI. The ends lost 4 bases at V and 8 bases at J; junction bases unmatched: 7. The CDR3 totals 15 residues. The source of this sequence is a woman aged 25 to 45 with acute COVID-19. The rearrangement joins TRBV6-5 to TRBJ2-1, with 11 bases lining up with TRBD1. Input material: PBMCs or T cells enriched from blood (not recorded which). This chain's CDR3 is CASSFSGTGGYEQFF. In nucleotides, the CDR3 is TGTGCCAGCAGTTTTTCCGGGACAGGGGGGTATGAGCAGTTCTTC.